These T cell receptor beta chains were read from a single sample in a study of graft-versus-host responses after intestinal transplantation. For these receptors, no antigen is known. TCRdb's copy holds only in-frame clones and misses some; the assay was immunoSEQ multiplex PCR. The repertoire consists of under 85,000 clones, with about 94% occurring once and the leading ten covering around 0.53%. The sample in question was unstimulated CD8+ T cells sorted from spleen or lymph node cells, obtained before intestinal transplant. The origin of the receptors is a human donor who received an intestinal transplant. CDR3s include the opening cysteine and the closing phenylalanine or tryptophan. A D gene is named only where the DNA matches it firmly. A clone size is listed for some rows: how often the clone was seen (once, few, many), or a class if it is expanded.

size: -
V: TRBV6-4
D: -
J: TRBJ2-2
CDR3: CASSDAQGGATGELFF
DNA: TGTGCCAGCAGTGACGCCCAGGGGGGCGCCACCGGGGAGCTGTTTTTT

size: -
V: TRBV2
D: TRBD2
J: TRBJ2-1
CDR3: CASSDTSALALSSYNEQFF
DNA: TGTGCCAGCAGTGACACTAGCGCCTTAGCGCTATCTTCCTACAATGAGCAGTTCTTC

size: -
V: TRBV27
D: TRBD1
J: TRBJ1-1
CDR3: CASSLAGGRTEAFF
DNA: TGTGCCAGCAGTTTGGCAGGGGGAAGGACTGAAGCTTTCTTT

size: -
V: TRBV9
D: -
J: TRBJ2-3
CDR3: CASSVSSRTFADTQYF
DNA: TGTGCCAGCAGCGTATCGTCCAGGACGTTCGCAGATACGCAGTATTTT

size: -
V: TRBV4-1
D: -
J: TRBJ1-3
CDR3: CASSLRRWNTIYF
DNA: TGCGCCAGCAGCCTCCGTCGATGGAACACCATATATTTT

size: -
V: TRBV14
D: -
J: TRBJ2-4
CDR3: CASSPTATGTKNIQYF
DNA: TGTGCCAGCAGCCCTACGGCCACAGGAACCAAAAACATTCAGTACTTC

size: -
V: TRBV6-6
D: -
J: TRBJ1-1
CDR3: CASSYSGGDTEAFF
DNA: TGTGCCAGCAGTTACTCCGGTGGGGACACTGAAGCTTTCTTT

size: once
V: TRBV27
D: -
J: TRBJ2-7
CDR3: CASSVGVSYEQYF
DNA: TGTGCCAGCAGTGTCGGAGTCTCCTACGAGCAGTACTTC

size: -
V: TRBV7-9
D: TRBD1
J: TRBJ1-1
CDR3: CASGDRGGTEAFF
DNA: TGTGCCAGCGGAGACAGGGGAGGGACTGAAGCTTTCTTT

size: -
V: TRBV7-3
D: TRBD1
J: TRBJ1-1
CDR3: CASSPGTGGTEAFF
DNA: TGTGCCAGCAGCCCCGGGACAGGGGGCACTGAAGCTTTCTTT

size: -
V: TRBV6-5
D: -
J: TRBJ2-2
CDR3: CASSYPGSTGELFF
DNA: TGTGCCAGCAGTTACCCAGGGAGCACCGGGGAGCTGTTTTTT

size: -
V: TRBV28
D: TRBD1
J: TRBJ1-5
CDR3: CASRPQTLQGPQPQHF
DNA: TGTGCCAGCAGACCTCAAACCCTACAGGGGCCTCAGCCCCAGCATTTT

size: -
V: TRBV5-1
D: -
J: TRBJ1-3
CDR3: CASSEMAGAGNTIYF
DNA: TGCGCCAGCAGCGAAATGGCTGGAGCGGGAAACACCATATATTTT

size: -
V: TRBV6-1
D: TRBD2
J: TRBJ2-1
CDR3: CASTSGLAGGGEQFF
DNA: TGTGCCAGCACTTCGGGACTAGCGGGAGGGGGTGAGCAGTTCTTC

size: -
V: TRBV20-1
D: -
J: TRBJ2-1
CDR3: CSAPLGAEQFF
DNA: TGCAGTGCCCCCCTAGGGGCAGAGCAGTTCTTC

size: -
V: TRBV19
D: -
J: TRBJ2-7
CDR3: CASSPDGFSYEQYF
DNA: TGTGCCAGTAGCCCGGACGGATTCTCCTACGAGCAGTACTTC